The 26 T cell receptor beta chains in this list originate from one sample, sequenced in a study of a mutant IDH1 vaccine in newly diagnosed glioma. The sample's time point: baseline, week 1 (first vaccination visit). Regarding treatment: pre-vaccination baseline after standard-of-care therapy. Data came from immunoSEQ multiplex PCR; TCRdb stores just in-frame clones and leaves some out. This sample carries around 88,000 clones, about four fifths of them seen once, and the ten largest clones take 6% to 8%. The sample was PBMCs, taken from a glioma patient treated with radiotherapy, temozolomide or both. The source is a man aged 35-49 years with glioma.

For the CDR3, the DNA is TGTGCCAGCAGCTTAGTTCCATCGGGACGAGAGACCCAGTACTTC. This codes for CASSLVPSGRETQYF. The chain has TRBV7-2 and TRBJ2-5; the D call may be TRBD1 or TRBD2 (5 bases each). The CDR3 runs 15 residues. V lost 1 base, J lost 4 bases, and 13 bases lay in between. Germline V gene data show CDR1 as SGHTA and CDR2 as FQGNSA.

As DNA, the CDR3 is TGTGCCAGCAGCTTATCGGGCTCGACAGGAGTAGTTGGGGCCAACGTCCTGACTTTC. Translation: CASSLSGSTGVVGANVLTF. The V gene is TRBV7-2, the J gene TRBJ2-6, with TRBD1 as a possible D gene (6 bases). Trimming cost V 2 bases and J 3 bases, with 20 bases left between them. Germline values: CDR1 SGHTA, CDR2 FQGNSA. This CDR3 contains 19 residues.

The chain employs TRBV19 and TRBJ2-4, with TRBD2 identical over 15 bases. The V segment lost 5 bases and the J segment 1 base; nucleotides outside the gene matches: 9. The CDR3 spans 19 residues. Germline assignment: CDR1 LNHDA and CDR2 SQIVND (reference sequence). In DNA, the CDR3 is TGTGCCAGTAGTGATGGACTAGCGGGAGGGTGGACGGCCAAAAACATTCAGTACTTC. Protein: CASSDGLAGGWTAKNIQYF.

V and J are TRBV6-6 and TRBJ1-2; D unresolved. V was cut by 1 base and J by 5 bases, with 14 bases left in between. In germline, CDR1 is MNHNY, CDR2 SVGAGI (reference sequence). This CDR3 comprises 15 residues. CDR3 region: CASSYLQAGQYGYTF. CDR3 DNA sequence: TGTGCCAGCAGTTACTTGCAGGCCGGCCAGTATGGCTACACCTTC.

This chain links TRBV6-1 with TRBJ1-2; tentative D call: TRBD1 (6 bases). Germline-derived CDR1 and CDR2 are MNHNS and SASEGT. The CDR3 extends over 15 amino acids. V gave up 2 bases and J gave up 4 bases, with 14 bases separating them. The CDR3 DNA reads TGTGCCAGCAGTGAATTATTCGTGGGGGCCTATGGCTACACCTTC. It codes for CASSELFVGAYGYTF.

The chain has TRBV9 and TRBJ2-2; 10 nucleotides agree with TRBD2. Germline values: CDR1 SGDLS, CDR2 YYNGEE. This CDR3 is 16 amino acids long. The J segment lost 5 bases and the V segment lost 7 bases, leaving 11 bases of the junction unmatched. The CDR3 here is CASGRGLAFNTGELFF. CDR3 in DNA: TGTGCCAGCGGGCGGGGACTAGCGTTCAATACCGGGGAGCTGTTTTTT. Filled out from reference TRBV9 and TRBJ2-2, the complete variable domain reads DSGVTQTPKHLITATGQRVTLRCSPRSGDLSVYWYQQSLDQGLQFLIQYYNGEERAKGNILERFSAQQFPDLHSELNLSSLELGDSALYFCASGRGLAFNTGELFFGEGSRLTVL.

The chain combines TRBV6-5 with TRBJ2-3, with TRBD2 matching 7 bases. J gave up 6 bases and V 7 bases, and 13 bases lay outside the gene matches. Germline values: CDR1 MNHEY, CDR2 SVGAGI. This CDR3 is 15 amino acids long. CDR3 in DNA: TGTGCCAGCACCACTGTGGCGGGAGCTTTTGATACGCAGTATTTT. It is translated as CASTTVAGAFDTQYF.

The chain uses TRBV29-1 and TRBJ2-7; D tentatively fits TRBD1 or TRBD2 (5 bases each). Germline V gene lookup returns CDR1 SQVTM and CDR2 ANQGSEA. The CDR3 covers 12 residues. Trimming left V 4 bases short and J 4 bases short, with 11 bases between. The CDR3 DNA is TGCAGCGTTGGGGGGTATGGGTACGAGCAGTACTTC. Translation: CSVGGYGYEQYF.

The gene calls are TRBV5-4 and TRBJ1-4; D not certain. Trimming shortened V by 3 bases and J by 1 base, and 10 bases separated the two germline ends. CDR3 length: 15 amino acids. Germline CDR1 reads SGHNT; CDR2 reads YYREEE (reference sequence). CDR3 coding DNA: TGTGCCAGCAGCTCTTACGGTGGAACTAATGAAAAACTGTTTTTT. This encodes CASSSYGGTNEKLFF.

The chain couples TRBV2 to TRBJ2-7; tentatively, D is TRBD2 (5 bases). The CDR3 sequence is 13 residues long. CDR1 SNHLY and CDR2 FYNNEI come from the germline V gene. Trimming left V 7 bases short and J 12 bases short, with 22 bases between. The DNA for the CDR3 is TGTGCCAGCATCTTCGGCGAGCGGCTAGAGGGGTACTTC. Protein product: CASIFGERLEGYF.

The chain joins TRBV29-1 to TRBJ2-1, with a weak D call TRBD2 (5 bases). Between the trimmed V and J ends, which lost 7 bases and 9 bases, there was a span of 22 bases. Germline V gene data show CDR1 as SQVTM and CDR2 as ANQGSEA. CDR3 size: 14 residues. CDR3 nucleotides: TGCAGCGCCTTAGTAGCGCCCATCCACAGTGAGCAGTTCTTC. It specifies CSALVAPIHSEQFF.

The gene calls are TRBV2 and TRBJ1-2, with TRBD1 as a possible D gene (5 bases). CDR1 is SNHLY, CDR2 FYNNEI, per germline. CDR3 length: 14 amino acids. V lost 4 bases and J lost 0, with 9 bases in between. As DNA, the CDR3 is TGTGCCAGCAGTGGGGCAGGGCCTAACTATGGCTACACCTTC. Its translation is CASSGAGPNYGYTF. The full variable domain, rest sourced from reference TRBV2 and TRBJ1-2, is EPEVTQTPSHQVTQMGQEVILRCVPISNHLYFYWYRQILGQKVEFLVSFYNNEISEKSEIFDDQFSVERPDGSNFTLKIRSTKLEDSAMYFCASSGAGPNYGYTFGSGTRLTVV.

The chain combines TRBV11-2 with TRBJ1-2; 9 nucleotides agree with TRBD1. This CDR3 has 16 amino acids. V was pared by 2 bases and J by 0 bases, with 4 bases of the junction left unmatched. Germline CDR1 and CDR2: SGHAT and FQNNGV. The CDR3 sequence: CASSLTGGASNYGYTF. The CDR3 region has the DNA TGTGCCAGCAGCTTAACAGGGGGCGCCTCTAACTATGGCTACACCTTC.

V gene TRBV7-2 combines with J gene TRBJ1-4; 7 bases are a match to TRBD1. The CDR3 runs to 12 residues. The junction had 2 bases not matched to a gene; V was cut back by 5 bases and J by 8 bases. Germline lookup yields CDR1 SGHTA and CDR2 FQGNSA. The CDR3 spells CASSTRGEKLFF. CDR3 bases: TGTGCCAGCAGCACCAGGGGGGAAAAACTGTTTTTT.

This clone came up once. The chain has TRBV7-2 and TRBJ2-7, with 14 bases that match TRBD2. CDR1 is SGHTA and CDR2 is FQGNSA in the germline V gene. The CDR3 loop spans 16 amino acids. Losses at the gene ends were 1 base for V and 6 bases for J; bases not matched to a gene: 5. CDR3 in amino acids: CASSLEGLAGAREQYF. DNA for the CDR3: TGTGCCAGCAGCTTAGAGGGACTAGCGGGGGCACGCGAGCAGTACTTC.

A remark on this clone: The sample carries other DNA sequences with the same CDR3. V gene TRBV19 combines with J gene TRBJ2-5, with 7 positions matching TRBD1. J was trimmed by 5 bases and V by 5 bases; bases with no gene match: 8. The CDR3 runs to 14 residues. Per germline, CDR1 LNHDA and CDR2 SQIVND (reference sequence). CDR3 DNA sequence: TGTGCCAGTAGTCCCAGACAGGGACAGGAGACCCAGTACTTC. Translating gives CASSPRQGQETQYF. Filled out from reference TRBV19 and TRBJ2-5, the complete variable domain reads DGGITQSPKYLFRKEGQNVTLSCEQNLNHDAMYWYRQDPGQGLRLIYYSQIVNDFQKGDIAEGYSVSREKKESFPLTVTSAQKNPTAFYLCASSPRQGQETQYFGPGTRLLVL.

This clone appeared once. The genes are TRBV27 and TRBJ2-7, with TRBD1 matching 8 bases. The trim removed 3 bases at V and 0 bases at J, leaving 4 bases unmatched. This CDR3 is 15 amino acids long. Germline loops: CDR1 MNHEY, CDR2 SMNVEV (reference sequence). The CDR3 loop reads CASSLWTGSSYEQYF. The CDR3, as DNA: TGTGCCAGCAGTTTGTGGACAGGGAGCTCCTACGAGCAGTACTTC.

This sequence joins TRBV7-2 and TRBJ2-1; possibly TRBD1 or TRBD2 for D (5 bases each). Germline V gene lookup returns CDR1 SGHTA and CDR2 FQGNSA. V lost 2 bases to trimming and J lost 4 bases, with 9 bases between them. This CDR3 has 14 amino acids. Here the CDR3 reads CASSLRDHYNEQFF. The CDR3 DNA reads TGTGCCAGCAGCTTACGGGACCATTACAATGAGCAGTTCTTC.

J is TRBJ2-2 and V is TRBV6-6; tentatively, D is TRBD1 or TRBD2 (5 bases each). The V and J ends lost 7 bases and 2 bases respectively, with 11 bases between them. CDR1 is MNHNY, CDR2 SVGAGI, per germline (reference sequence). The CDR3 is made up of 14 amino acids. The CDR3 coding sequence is TGTGCCAGCAAGCGACGGGACAACACCGGGGAGCTGTTTTTT. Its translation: CASKRRDNTGELFF.

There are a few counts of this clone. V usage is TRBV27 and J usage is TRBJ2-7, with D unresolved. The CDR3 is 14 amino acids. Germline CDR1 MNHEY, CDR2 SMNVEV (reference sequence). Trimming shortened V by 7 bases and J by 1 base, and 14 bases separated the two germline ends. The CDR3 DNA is TGTGCCAGCAATAAGAAGGGTCCTTCCTACGAGCAGTACTTC. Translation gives CASNKKGPSYEQYF.

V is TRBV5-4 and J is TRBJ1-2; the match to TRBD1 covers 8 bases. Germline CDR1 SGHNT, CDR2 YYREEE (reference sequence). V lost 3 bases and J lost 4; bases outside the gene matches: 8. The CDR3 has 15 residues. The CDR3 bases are TGTGCCAGCAGCTCACGGGACAGGTCTAGCTATGGCTACACCTTC. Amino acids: CASSSRDRSSYGYTF.

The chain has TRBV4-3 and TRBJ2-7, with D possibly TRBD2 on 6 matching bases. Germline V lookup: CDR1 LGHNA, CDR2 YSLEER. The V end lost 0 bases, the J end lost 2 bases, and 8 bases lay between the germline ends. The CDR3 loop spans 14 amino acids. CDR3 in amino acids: CASSQDAGTYEQYF. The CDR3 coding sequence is TGCGCCAGCAGCCAAGATGCGGGGACCTACGAGCAGTACTTC.

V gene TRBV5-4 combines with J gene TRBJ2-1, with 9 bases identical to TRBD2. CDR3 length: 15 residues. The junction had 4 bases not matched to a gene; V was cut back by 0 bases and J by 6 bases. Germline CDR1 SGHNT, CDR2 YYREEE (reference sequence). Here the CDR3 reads CASSLEGGRANEQFF. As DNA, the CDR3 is TGTGCCAGCAGCTTGGAAGGCGGGAGGGCCAATGAGCAGTTCTTC.

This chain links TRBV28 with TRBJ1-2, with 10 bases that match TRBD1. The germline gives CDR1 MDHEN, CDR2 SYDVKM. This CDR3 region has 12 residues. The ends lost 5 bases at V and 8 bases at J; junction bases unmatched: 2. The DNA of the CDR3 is TGTGCCAGCAGTGTGGGACAGGGGGGCTACACCTTC. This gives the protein CASSVGQGGYTF.

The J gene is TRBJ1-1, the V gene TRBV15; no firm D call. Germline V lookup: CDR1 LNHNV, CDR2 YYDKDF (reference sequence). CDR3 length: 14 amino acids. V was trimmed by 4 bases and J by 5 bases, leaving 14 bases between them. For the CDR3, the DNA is TGTGCCACCAGCACCTGGACTCTAGGGACTGAAGCTTTCTTT. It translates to CATSTWTLGTEAFF.

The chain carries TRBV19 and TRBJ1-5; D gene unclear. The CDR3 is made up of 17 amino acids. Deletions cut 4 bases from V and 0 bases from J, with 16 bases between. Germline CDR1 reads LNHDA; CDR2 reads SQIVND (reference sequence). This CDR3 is CASSTKWTPISNQPQHF. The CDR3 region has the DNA TGTGCCAGTAGTACGAAGTGGACCCCCATTAGCAATCAGCCCCAGCATTTT.